Below, 26 T cell receptor beta chains from the same sample are listed, as sequenced in a study of cytomegalovirus exposure and HLA in healthy donors. Profiled with immunoSEQ multiplex PCR; TCRdb holds only in-frame clones, not every one. The repertoire consists of about 64,000 clones, with 90% to 95% occurring once and the leading ten covering roughly 6.3%. The sequenced sample consisted of PBMCs. These receptors all come from a woman between 18 and 30 years old in good health and CMV-seropositive.

The chain uses TRBV30 and TRBJ1-2, with 10 bases lining up with TRBD1. Trimming at V came to 0 bases and at J to 5 bases, leaving 12 bases not matched to a gene. The CDR3 has 17 residues. Germline-derived CDR1 and CDR2 are GTSNPN and SVGIG (reference sequence). CDR3 amino acids: CAWSVSGTGARRYGYTF. The DNA for the CDR3 is TGTGCCTGGAGTGTATCAGGGACAGGGGCCCGTAGATATGGCTACACCTTC.

The chain carries TRBV5-1 and TRBJ2-6; the match to TRBD1 covers 8 bases. The CDR3 covers 17 residues. Germline lookup yields CDR1 SGHRS and CDR2 YFSETQ. V lost 0 bases, J lost 0 bases, and 2 bases stayed unmatched. The CDR3 loop is CASSLDRGSSGANVLTF. CDR3 DNA sequence: TGCGCCAGCAGCTTGGACAGGGGGAGCTCTGGGGCCAACGTCCTGACTTTC.

V usage is TRBV6-5 and J usage is TRBJ1-2; tentatively, D is TRBD1 (5 bases). V shed 6 bases and J shed 4 bases, with 12 bases lying between them. The CDR3 length is 13 residues. Germline CDR1 is MNHEY and CDR2 is SVGAGI. For the CDR3, the DNA is TGTGCCAGCAGCACCAGGGTCGGCTATGGCTACACCTTC. It is translated as CASSTRVGYGYTF.

V is TRBV28 and J is TRBJ1-3; D gene uncertain. With 3 bases removed from V and 7 bases from J, the gap between germline ends came to 7 bases. The germline V gene has CDR1 MDHEN and CDR2 SYDVKM. This CDR3 spans 12 amino acids. The CDR3 here is CASSFFGNTIYF. The DNA for the CDR3 is TGTGCCAGCAGTTTTTTCGGTAACACCATATATTTT.

The chain carries TRBV6-1 and TRBJ1-1, with D possibly being TRBD1 (5 bases). CDR3 length: 19 amino acids. CDR1 and CDR2 (germline): MNHNS, SASEGT. V shed 2 bases and J shed 3 bases, with 25 bases lying between them. The CDR3 DNA sequence: TGTGCCAGCAGTGAATTGATCTGGGGCCTCGATCCTAGGGACACTGAAGCTTTCTTT. Residues: CASSELIWGLDPRDTEAFF.

The rearrangement joins TRBV28 to TRBJ2-5; 8 positions match TRBD1. V dropped 3 bases and J dropped 2; count of bases not matched to a gene: 5. Germline V gene sequence: CDR1 MDHEN, CDR2 SYDVKM. This CDR3 spans 15 amino acids. CDR3: CASSFTGGRQETQYF. The CDR3 bases are TGTGCCAGCAGTTTTACAGGGGGACGGCAAGAGACCCAGTACTTC.

The rearrangement uses TRBV28 and TRBJ1-5; D remains ambiguous. The germline V gene encodes CDR1 MDHEN and CDR2 SYDVKM. V dropped 7 bases and J dropped 6 bases, with 13 bases sitting between them. The CDR3 runs to 13 residues. The CDR3 here is CASMTRLFQPQHF. CDR3 DNA: TGTGCCAGCATGACTCGCTTGTTTCAGCCCCAGCATTTT.

This clone was found once. This sequence joins TRBV9 and TRBJ2-1; D is perhaps TRBD1 (6 bases). Germline V gene sequence: CDR1 SGDLS, CDR2 YYNGEE. The CDR3 is made up of 17 amino acids. The ends were cut back, 0 bases at V and 0 bases at J, with 13 bases in the middle. CDR3 sequence: CASSVEGVAYSYNEQFF. In nucleotides, the CDR3 is TGTGCCAGCAGCGTAGAGGGGGTGGCATACTCCTACAATGAGCAGTTCTTC. The whole variable domain, remainder taken from reference TRBV9 and TRBJ2-1, is DSGVTQTPKHLITATGQRVTLRCSPRSGDLSVYWYQQSLDQGLQFLIQYYNGEERAKGNILERFSAQQFPDLHSELNLSSLELGDSALYFCASSVEGVAYSYNEQFFGPGTRLTVL.

This sequence joins TRBV6-1 and TRBJ1-2, with no clear D. Trimming left V 6 bases short and J 7 bases short, with 21 bases between. This CDR3 spans 15 amino acids. Germline loops: CDR1 MNHNS, CDR2 SASEGT. The CDR3 bases are TGTGCCAGCAGATCACCAATAGACTCATTCGGTGGCTACACCTTC. This gives the protein CASRSPIDSFGGYTF.

This chain uses TRBV6-5 with TRBJ1-2; D is possibly TRBD1 (6 bases). This CDR3 contains 13 residues. Trimming stripped 5 bases from V and 7 bases from J, with 14 bases between. Looked up from germline, CDR1 is MNHEY and CDR2 is SVGAGI. This CDR3 is CASSLTGNSGYTF. The DNA for the CDR3 is TGTGCCAGCAGTCTGACAGGAAATTCTGGCTACACCTTC.

V gene TRBV7-6 combines with J gene TRBJ2-3, with D uncertain. Trimming cost V 2 bases and J 6 bases, with 6 bases left between them. CDR3 size: 12 residues. CDR1 and CDR2 from the germline V gene are SGHVS and FNYEAQ. The CDR3 region is CASSLSGDTQYF. CDR3 in DNA: TGTGCCAGCAGCTTATCCGGGGATACGCAGTATTTT. The full variable domain, completed using reference TRBV7-6 and TRBJ2-3, is GAGVSQSPRYKVTKRGQDVALRCDPISGHVSLYWYRQALGQGPEFLTYFNYEAQQDKSGLPNDRFSAERPEGSISTLTIQRTEQRDSAMYRCASSLSGDTQYFGPGTRLTVL.

This chain joins TRBV6-1 and TRBJ2-7; 9 positions match TRBD2. The V gene's germline CDR1 is MNHNS and CDR2 SASEGT. This CDR3 spans 15 amino acids. J gave up 3 bases and V 2 bases, and 5 bases lay outside the gene matches. The CDR3 protein is CASSELAGELYEQYF. The DNA of the CDR3 is TGTGCCAGCAGTGAATTAGCGGGAGAGCTCTACGAGCAGTACTTC.

The chain links TRBV2 to TRBJ2-7; TRBD1 aligns across 9 bases. CDR1 and CDR2 from the germline V gene are SNHLY and FYNNEI. This CDR3 has 15 residues. V shed 8 bases, J shed 4 bases, and the junction held 12 bases outside the gene matches. For the CDR3, the DNA is TGTGCCAGCGGGGGTTCACAGGGGGCTGTATACGAGCAGTACTTC. It yields the protein CASGGSQGAVYEQYF.

This clone was seen once. The chain has TRBV20-1 and TRBJ2-4, with a possible D match to TRBD2 (5 bases). This CDR3 contains 11 residues. Germline assignment: CDR1 DFQATT and CDR2 SNEGSKA (reference sequence). The V gene lost 6 bases and the J gene lost 3 bases, with 6 bases spanning the gap. CDR3 in DNA: TGCAGTGCGGCGGGCAAAAACATTCAGTACTTC. Protein sequence: CSAAGKNIQYF.

This sequence joins TRBV7-7 and TRBJ2-1, with TRBD2 identical over 8 bases. The germline gives CDR1 SSHAT, CDR2 FNYEAQ (reference sequence). Trimming at V came to 1 base and at J to 8 bases, leaving 7 bases not matched to a gene. The CDR3 is 15 amino acids. The DNA of the CDR3 is TGTGCCAGCAGCTTAGGAGCGGGAGTGCATCATGAGCAGTTCTTC. Amino acid sequence: CASSLGAGVHHEQFF.

In this sample, this clone turned up once. This sequence joins TRBV30 and TRBJ2-5; 7 nucleotides align to TRBD1. This CDR3 contains 13 residues. From germline, CDR1 is GTSNPN and CDR2 SVGIG (reference sequence). The ends lost 0 bases at V and 4 bases at J; junction bases unmatched: 2. CDR3 nucleotides: TGTGCCTGGAGTGTGGACAGGTTAGAGACCCAGTACTTC. Its protein is CAWSVDRLETQYF.

The genes are TRBV7-3 and TRBJ2-2; 7 nucleotides agree with TRBD2. Germline loops: CDR1 SGHTA, CDR2 FQGTGA. V gave up 0 bases and J gave up 6 bases; unmatched junction bases: 4. This CDR3 has 15 amino acids. CDR3 loop: CASSLTGGPSGELFF. CDR3 nucleotides: TGTGCCAGCAGCTTAACGGGAGGGCCATCCGGGGAGCTGTTTTTT.

The chain carries TRBV2 and TRBJ2-3; 15 bases match TRBD2. The CDR3 has 17 residues. J was trimmed by 5 bases and V by 8 bases; bases with no gene match: 11. Germline V lookup: CDR1 SNHLY, CDR2 FYNNEI. CDR3 sequence: CASYGTSGGPGGDTQYF. The CDR3 bases are TGTGCCAGCTATGGGACTAGCGGGGGGCCAGGGGGAGATACGCAGTATTTT.

V gene TRBV7-8 combines with J gene TRBJ2-2; 8 bases are a match to TRBD1. Trimming cost V 5 bases and J 3 bases; bases outside gene matches: 8. Germline V gives CDR1 SGHVS, CDR2 FQNEAQ. The CDR3 runs 16 residues. The CDR3 DNA reads as TGTGCCAGCAGCCCGCCAGCAGGGGGCGACACCGGGGAGCTGTTTTTT. Translating it yields CASSPPAGGDTGELFF.

In DNA form, the CDR3 reads TGTGCCAGCAGCAGAGACAGGGCCCAAGAGACCCAGTACTTC. Translating gives CASSRDRAQETQYF. The V call is TRBV28, the J call TRBJ2-5; 7 bases are shared with TRBD1. Germline-derived CDR1 and CDR2 are MDHEN and SYDVKM. The CDR3 runs to 14 residues. J was trimmed by 1 base and V by 6 bases; bases with no gene match: 5.

This rearrangement joins TRBV28 to TRBJ2-7; TRBD2 is a possible D gene (6 bases). The V end lost 6 bases, the J end lost 0 bases, and 12 bases lay between the germline ends. CDR1 and CDR2 from the germline V gene are MDHEN and SYDVKM. CDR3 length: 14 amino acids. This CDR3 reads CASRGGGSSYEQYF. The DNA of the CDR3 is TGTGCCAGCAGAGGTGGGGGGAGCTCCTACGAGCAGTACTTC.

V is TRBV7-2 and J is TRBJ1-5; 8 bases fit TRBD1. This CDR3 comprises 17 residues. V was clipped by 2 bases and J by 1 base; unmatched bases: 7. Germline V CDR1 and CDR2: SGHTA, FQGNSA. CDR3 DNA sequence: TGTGCCAGCAGCTTACCCGATAGGACAGGGAGCAATCAGCCCCAGCATTTT. Its protein product is CASSLPDRTGSNQPQHF. Using reference TRBV7-2 and TRBJ1-5 for the parts outside the CDR3, the full variable domain is GAGVSQSPSNKVTEKGKDVELRCDPISGHTALYWYRQSLGQGLEFLIYFQGNSAPDKSGLPSDRFSAERTGGSVSTLTIQRTQQEDSAVYLCASSLPDRTGSNQPQHFGDGTRLSIL.

V usage is TRBV27 and J usage is TRBJ2-3, with D perhaps TRBD2 (5 bases). Trimming took off 7 bases at V and 2 bases at J, with 13 bases between the two ends. This CDR3 has 14 residues. From germline, CDR1 is MNHEY and CDR2 SMNVEV (reference sequence). Here the CDR3 DNA reads TGTGCCAGCAAGGTTGGCGGGCACACAGATACGCAGTATTTT. Translating it yields CASKVGGHTDTQYF.

The J gene is TRBJ1-5, the V gene TRBV30; 9 bases fit TRBD1. V shed 1 base, J shed 6 bases, and the junction held 1 base outside the gene matches. The CDR3 has 13 residues. CDR1 and CDR2 from the germline V gene are GTSNPN and SVGIG (reference sequence). The CDR3, as DNA: TGTGCCTGGAGTGGACAGGGGGGTCAGCCCCAGCATTTT. Translation gives CAWSGQGGQPQHF.

This chain links TRBV7-2 with TRBJ1-1; no reliable D call. With 5 bases removed from V and 6 bases from J, the gap between germline ends came to 10 bases. CDR1 is SGHTA, CDR2 FQGNSA, per germline. The CDR3 runs to 12 residues. CDR3 amino acids: CASSREFPEAFF. The CDR3 DNA reads TGTGCCAGCAGCCGAGAATTTCCTGAAGCTTTCTTT.

The chain joins TRBV7-2 to TRBJ2-7; 7 nucleotides align to TRBD2. The CDR3 loop spans 14 amino acids. Germline V gives CDR1 SGHTA, CDR2 FQGNSA. V shed 6 bases, J shed 6 bases, and the junction held 11 bases outside the gene matches. The CDR3 nucleotides read TGTGCCAGCAGGCGGGCGGCTAGCGGCTCCGAGCAGTACTTC. Protein sequence: CASRRAASGSEQYF.